The entry below gives a single TCR beta chain sequence along with its context. Antigen unknown. The data derive from a study of T cell responses to AZD1222 COVID-19 vaccine. General observations from the study: Variant regions that are unmutated are reportedly the target of nearly half of spike-specific TCRs.

CDR3 length: 16 residues. Germline-derived CDR1 and CDR2 are SGHRS and YFSETQ. V dropped 4 bases and J dropped 2 bases, with 18 bases sitting between them. Sequencing used immunoSEQ multiplex PCR; TCRdb keeps in-frame clones, though not all of them. The sample carries approximately 300,000 clones, around 93% recorded once. Pooling covered second doses at about 4 or about 12 weeks. The V gene is TRBV5-1, the J gene TRBJ1-2; D is possibly TRBD1 (6 bases). The clonotype comes from an adult who received the AZD1222 COVID-19 vaccine. Sample: peripheral blood, taken 28 days after the second AZD1222 dose. CDR3 DNA sequence: TGCGCCAGCAGCCCAGAGGGGACACTGATAAACTATGGCTACACCTTC. Amino acids: CASSPEGTLINYGYTF.